Below, one TCR beta chain is given with its context. With 0 bases clipped from V and 5 bases from J, the junction kept 7 bases outside the gene matches. This CDR3 spans 16 amino acids. Germline V CDR1 and CDR2: SGHTA, FQGNSA. Clones were sequenced by immunoSEQ multiplex PCR, and TCRdb holds only the in-frame ones, with some missing. The table lists some 760,000 clones, approximately 85% of them singletons. These data are taken from a study of shared T cell receptors in the human thymus. These records were also assigned to another study, of human thymus T cells. That source adds: Thymic samples were excised during corrective heart operations. It looked as if thymic and blood repertoires used V and J genes in a biased way. Related research described thymic repertoires that were highly overlapping among unrelated individuals.

The sequence came from a girl under two years old with a congenital heart defect. Sequenced: thymocytes. V is TRBV7-2 and J is TRBJ1-5; 7 positions match TRBD1. Here the CDR3 reads CASSLAGTEGYQPQHF. DNA for the CDR3: TGTGCCAGCAGCTTAGCCGGGACAGAGGGCTATCAGCCCCAGCATTTT.